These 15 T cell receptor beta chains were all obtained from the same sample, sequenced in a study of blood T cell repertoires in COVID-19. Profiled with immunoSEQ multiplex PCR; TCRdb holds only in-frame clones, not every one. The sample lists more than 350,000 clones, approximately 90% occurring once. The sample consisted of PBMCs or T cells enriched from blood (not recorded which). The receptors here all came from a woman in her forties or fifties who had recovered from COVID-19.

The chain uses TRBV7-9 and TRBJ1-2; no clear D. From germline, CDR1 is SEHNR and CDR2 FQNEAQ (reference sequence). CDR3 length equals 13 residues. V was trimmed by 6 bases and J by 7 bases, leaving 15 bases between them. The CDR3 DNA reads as TGTGCCAGCAGTGACGCAGAGGTGTCTGGCTACACCTTC. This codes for CASSDAEVSGYTF.

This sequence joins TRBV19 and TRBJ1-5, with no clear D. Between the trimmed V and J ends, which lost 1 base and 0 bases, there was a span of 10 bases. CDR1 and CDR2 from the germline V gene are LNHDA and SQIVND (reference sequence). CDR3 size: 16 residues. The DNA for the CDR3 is TGTGCCAGTAGTATAGGAACAGCTTATAGCAATCAGCCCCAGCATTTT. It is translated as CASSIGTAYSNQPQHF.

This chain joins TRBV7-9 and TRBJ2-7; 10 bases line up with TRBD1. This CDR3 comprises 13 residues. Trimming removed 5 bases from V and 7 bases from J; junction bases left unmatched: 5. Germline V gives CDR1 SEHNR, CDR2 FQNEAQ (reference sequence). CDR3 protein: CASSPTGGWEQYF. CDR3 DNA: TGTGCCAGCAGCCCGACAGGGGGCTGGGAGCAGTACTTC.

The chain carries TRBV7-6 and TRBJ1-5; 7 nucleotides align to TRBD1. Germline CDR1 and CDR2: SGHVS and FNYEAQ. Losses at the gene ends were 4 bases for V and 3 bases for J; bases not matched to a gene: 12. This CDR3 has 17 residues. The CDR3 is CASSSRDSHGNNQPQHF. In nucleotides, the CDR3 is TGTGCCAGCAGCTCACGGGACAGTCATGGGAACAATCAGCCCCAGCATTTT.

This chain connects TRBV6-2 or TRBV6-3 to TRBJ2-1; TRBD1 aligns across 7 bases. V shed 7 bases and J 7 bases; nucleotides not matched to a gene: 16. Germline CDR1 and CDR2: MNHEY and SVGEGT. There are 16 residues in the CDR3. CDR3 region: CASTPAPRGKENEQFF. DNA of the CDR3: TGTGCCAGCACCCCCGCCCCCAGGGGGAAGGAGAATGAGCAGTTCTTC.

The CDR3 protein is CASSSHRVKEAFF. CDR3 DNA: TGCGCCAGCAGTTCACACAGGGTGAAGGAAGCTTTCTTT. The chain links TRBV23-1 to TRBJ1-1, with a tentative D call TRBD1 (6 bases). TRBV23-1 is recorded as an ORF, its role being uncertain. Between the trimmed V and J ends, which lost 5 bases and 8 bases, there was a span of 15 bases. This CDR3 is built from 13 residues.

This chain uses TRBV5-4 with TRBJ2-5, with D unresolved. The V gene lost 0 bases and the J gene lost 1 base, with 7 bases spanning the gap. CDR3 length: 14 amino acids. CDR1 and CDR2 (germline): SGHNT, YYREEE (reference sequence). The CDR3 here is CASSLASLQETQYF. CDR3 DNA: TGTGCCAGCAGCTTGGCTAGTCTCCAAGAGACCCAGTACTTC.

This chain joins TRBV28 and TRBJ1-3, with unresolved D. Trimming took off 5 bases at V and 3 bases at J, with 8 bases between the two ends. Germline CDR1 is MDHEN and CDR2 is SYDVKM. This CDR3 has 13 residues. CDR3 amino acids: CASSDGGGNTIYF. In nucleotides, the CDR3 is TGTGCCAGCAGTGATGGAGGTGGAAACACCATATATTTT.

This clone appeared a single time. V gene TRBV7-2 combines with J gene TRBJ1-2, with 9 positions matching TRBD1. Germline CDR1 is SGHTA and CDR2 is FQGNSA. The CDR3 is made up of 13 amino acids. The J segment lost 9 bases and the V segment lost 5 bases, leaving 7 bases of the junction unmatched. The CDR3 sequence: CASSAGQGFRYTF. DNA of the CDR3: TGTGCCAGCAGCGCGGGACAGGGATTTCGCTACACCTTC.

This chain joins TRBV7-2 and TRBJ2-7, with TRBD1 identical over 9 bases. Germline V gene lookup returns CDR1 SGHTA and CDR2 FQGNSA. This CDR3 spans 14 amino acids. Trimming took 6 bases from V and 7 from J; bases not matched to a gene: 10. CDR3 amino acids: CASRPQQGAGEQYF. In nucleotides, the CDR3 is TGTGCCAGCAGGCCACAACAGGGGGCTGGGGAGCAGTACTTC.

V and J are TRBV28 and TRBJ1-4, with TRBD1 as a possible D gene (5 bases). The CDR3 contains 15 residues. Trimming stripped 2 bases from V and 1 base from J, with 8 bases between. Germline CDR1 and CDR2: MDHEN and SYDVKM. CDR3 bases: TGTGCCAGCAGTTTACAGGGTTTAACTAATGAAAAACTGTTTTTT. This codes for CASSLQGLTNEKLFF.

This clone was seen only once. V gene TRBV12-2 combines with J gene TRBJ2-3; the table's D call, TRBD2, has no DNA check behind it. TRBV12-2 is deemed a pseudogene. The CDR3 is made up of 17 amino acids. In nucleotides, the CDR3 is TGTGCAAGTCGCTTGGTGGGGCGCGGGGGAAGCACAGATACGCAGTATTTT. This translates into CASRLVGRGGSTDTQYF.

CDR3 region: CASSPTGAYSPLHF. The CDR3 DNA follows: TGTGCCAGCAGCCCGACAGGGGCCTATTCACCCCTCCACTTT. The rearrangement uses TRBV14 and TRBJ1-6; TRBD1 matches at 8 bases. The junction had 4 bases not matched to a gene; V was cut back by 4 bases and J by 8 bases. Germline CDR1 SGHDN, CDR2 FVKESK. The length of the CDR3 is 14 residues.

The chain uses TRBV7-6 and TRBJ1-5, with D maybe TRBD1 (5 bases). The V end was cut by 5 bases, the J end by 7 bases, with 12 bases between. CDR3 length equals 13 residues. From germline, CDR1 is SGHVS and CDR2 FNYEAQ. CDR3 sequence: CASSQGFDQPQHF. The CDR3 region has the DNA TGTGCCAGCAGCCAGGGATTCGACCAGCCCCAGCATTTT.

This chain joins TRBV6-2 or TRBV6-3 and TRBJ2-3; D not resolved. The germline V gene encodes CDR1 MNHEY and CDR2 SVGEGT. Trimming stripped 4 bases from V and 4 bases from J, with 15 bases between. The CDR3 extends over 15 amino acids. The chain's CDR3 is CASSSFFGLADTQYF. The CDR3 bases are TGTGCCAGCAGTTCTTTTTTCGGGTTGGCAGATACGCAGTATTTT.